This TCR beta chain was captured in a study of regulatory T cells in long-lasting Graves disease. This clonotype showed up many times. Its antigen remains unidentified. Sample time point: newly diagnosed GD, antithyroid drugs for less than 3 months. Preparation of the TCR library used RNA extracted from PBMCs. Patient provenance is recorded as an endocrinology department in Xi'an, China. Study conclusions and caveats: The number of shared public clonotypes was higher in persistent patients (2,741) than new patients (just over 950).

Assembly of TCR beta libraries relied on iRepertoire HTBI primers together with Arm-PCR of CDR3 regions. TCRdb reprocessed the multiplex PCR reads via MiXCR and lists one record per CDR3 protein. The sample carries more than 300,000 distinct CDR3 sequences, 15% to 19% recorded once. The origin of this receptor is a female donor with Graves disease. This sample comprised peripheral blood mononuclear cells (PBMCs), obtained at new diagnosis, from a patient treated with antithyroid drugs.

CDR3 protein: CASSLDRVSFLTEAFF. The CDR3 bases are TGTGCCAGCAGCTTGGACAGGGTCTCTTTTCTCACTGAAGCTTTCTTT. The chain employs TRBV11-1 and TRBJ1-1; 8 bases line up with TRBD1. In germline, CDR1 is SGHAT, CDR2 FQDESV (reference sequence). With V trimmed by 3 bases and J by 4 bases, 10 bases remained unmatched. The length of the CDR3 is 16 residues.